This T cell receptor (beta chain) was documented in a study of blood T cell repertoires in COVID-19. About the study: The origin of the acute and convalescent COVID-19 samples was the United States, Italy and Spain. In each case, the material was cDNA or gDNA derived from T cells, B-cell-depleted T cells, or PBMCs.

In the authors' methods: Quantification of nucleated cells was approximated via reference gene primer amplification. Sequencing used immunoSEQ multiplex PCR; TCRdb keeps in-frame clones, though not all of them. V and J calls and clone size come straight from that table; D and trimming were deduced from the DNA. The table records fewer than 95,000 clones, 88% of them present only once. Germline CDR1 and CDR2: SGHRS and YFSETQ. The CDR3 is 15 residues long. V shed 4 bases and J shed 7 bases, with 17 bases lying between them. The sequence was collected from a man aged 55 to 70 with acute or convalescent COVID-19. V gene TRBV5-1 combines with J gene TRBJ2-2; D is possibly TRBD1 (5 bases). Sequencing was performed on peripheral blood. The CDR3 here is CASSQWATQGGELFF. The CDR3, as DNA: TGCGCCAGCAGCCAGTGGGCGACGCAGGGCGGGGAGCTGTTTTTT.